The clone carrying this T cell receptor beta chain has just one count. The repertoire was sequenced with immunoSEQ multiplex PCR; TCRdb's copy has only in-frame clones and lacks some. The sample contains some 170,000 clones, about nine tenths of which appear only once. From germline, CDR1 is LGHDT and CDR2 YNNKEL (reference sequence). V was trimmed by 6 bases and J by 2 bases, leaving 17 bases between them. This CDR3 comprises 15 residues. The data derive from a study of T cell responses to AZD1222 COVID-19 vaccine. The TCR was taken from an adult who received the MenACWY meningococcal vaccine as a control. The rearrangement joins TRBV3-1 (or the pseudogene TRBV3-2) to TRBJ2-7, with D perhaps matching TRBD2 (5 bases). The starting material was peripheral blood, obtained 28 days after the second dose of the MenACWY control vaccine. CDR3 sequence (DNA): TGTGCCAGCAGTGTCGTGAGAGGGTCCACCTACGAGCAGTACTTC. Its translation is CASSVVRGSTYEQYF.